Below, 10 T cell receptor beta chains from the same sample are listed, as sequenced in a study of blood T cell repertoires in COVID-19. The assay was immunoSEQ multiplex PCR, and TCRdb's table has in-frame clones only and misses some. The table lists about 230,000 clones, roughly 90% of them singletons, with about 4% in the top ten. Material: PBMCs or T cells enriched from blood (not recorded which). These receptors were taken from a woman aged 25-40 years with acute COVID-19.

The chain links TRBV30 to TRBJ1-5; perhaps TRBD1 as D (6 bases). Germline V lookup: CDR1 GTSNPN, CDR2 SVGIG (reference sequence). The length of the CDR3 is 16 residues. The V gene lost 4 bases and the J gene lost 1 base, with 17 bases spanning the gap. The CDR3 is CAWIGRQVSSNQPQHF. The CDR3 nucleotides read TGTGCCTGGATTGGTCGACAGGTTTCCAGCAATCAGCCCCAGCATTTT.

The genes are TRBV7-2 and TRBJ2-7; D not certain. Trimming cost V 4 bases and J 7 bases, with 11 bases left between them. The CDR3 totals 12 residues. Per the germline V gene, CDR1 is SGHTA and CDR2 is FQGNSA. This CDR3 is CASSYLAREQYF. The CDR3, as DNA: TGTGCCAGCAGCTACCTTGCTCGGGAGCAGTACTTC.

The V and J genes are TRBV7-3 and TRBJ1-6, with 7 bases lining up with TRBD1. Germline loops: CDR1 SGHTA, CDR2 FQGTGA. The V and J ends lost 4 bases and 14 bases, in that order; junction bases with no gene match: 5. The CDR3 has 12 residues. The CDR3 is CASSSDRLALHF. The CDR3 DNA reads TGTGCCAGCAGCTCGGACAGGTTAGCCCTCCACTTT.

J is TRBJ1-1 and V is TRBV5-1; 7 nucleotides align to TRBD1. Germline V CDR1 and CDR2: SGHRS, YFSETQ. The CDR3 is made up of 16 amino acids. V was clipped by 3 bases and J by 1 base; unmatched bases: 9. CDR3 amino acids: CASSSAEGQKNTEAFF. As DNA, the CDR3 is TGCGCCAGCAGCTCCGCTGAGGGACAGAAGAACACTGAAGCTTTCTTT.

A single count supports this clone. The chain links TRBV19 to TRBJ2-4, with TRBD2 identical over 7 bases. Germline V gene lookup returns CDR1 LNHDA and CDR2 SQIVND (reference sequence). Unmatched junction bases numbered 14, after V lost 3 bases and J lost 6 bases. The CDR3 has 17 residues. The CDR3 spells CASSMVSRGTGRNIQYF. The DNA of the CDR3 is TGTGCCAGTAGTATGGTATCGCGGGGGACGGGAAGAAACATTCAGTACTTC.

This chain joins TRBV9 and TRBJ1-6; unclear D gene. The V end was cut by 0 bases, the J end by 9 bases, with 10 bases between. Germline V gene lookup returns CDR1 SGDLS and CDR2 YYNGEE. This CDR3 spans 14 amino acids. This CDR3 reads CASSVDGSGSPLHF. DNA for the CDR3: TGTGCCAGCAGCGTAGACGGGTCTGGTTCACCCCTCCACTTT.

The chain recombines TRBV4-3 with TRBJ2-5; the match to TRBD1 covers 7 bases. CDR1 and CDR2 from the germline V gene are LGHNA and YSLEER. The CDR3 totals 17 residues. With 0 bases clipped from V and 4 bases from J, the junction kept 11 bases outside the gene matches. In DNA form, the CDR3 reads TGCGCCAGCAGCCAAGATTTCCCGGGACAGAGAGTAGAGACCCAGTACTTC. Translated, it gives CASSQDFPGQRVETQYF.

The CDR3: CAWSRGFDTGELFF. CDR3 bases: TGTGCCTGGAGTAGAGGATTTGACACCGGGGAGCTGTTTTTT. The genes are TRBV30 and TRBJ2-2; D is undetermined. Between the trimmed V and J ends, which lost 2 bases and 3 bases, there was a span of 10 bases. Looked up from germline, CDR1 is GTSNPN and CDR2 is SVGIG (reference sequence). This CDR3 is built from 14 residues.

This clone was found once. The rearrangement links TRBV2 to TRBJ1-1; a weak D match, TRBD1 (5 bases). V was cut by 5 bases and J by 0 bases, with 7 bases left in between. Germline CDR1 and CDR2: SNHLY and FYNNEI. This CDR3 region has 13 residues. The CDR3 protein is CASSRQLNTEAFF. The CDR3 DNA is TGTGCCAGCAGTCGACAGTTGAACACTGAAGCTTTCTTT.

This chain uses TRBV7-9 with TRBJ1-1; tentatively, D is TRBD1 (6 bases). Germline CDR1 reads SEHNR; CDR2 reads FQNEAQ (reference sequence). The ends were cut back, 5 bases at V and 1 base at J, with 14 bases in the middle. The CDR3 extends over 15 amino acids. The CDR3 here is CASSIRGGGNTEAFF. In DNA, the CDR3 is TGTGCCAGCAGCATACGTGGGGGCGGGAACACTGAAGCTTTCTTT. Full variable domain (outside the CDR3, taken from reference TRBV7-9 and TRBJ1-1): DTGVSQNPRHKITKRGQNVTFRCDPISEHNRLYWYRQTLGQGPEFLTYFQNEAQLEKSRLLSDRFSAERPKGSFSTLEIQRTEQGDSAMYLCASSIRGGGNTEAFFGQGTRLTVV.